A single T cell receptor beta chain is shown here with its context. Its recognized antigen is unknown. Within one base of it there is no much larger clone, and no base qualities were kept. The data were obtained in a study of T cell responses to AZD1222 COVID-19 vaccine (dated by TCRdb to the early 2020s). Regarding the study in general: A total of just over 230 trial participants underwent TCR sequencing, of whom around 200 received two doses of AZD1222 and around 25 received two doses of the MenACWY control vaccine. Enrollment into the trials was organized by age into subgroups of 18-55, 56-69 and 70-plus years, and those subgroups contained roughly 140, 27 and 60 TCR-sequenced participants, respectively.

Including the terminal cysteine and phenylalanine, the CDR3 comprises 15 residues. Only the CDR3 DNA is retained, 45 bases long and in frame from the first base. Based on the germline V gene, the CDR1 and CDR2 sequences are SGHDN and FVKESK. V gives up 3 bases and J gives up 0 bases, and the segment between their germline ends measures 8 bases. On the study overall, not on this receptor specifically: In the small 56-69-year group, the increase in depth fell short of significance, most likely because of low power. The whole spike protein was spanned by vaccine-associated CD4 TCRs, and dominant responses were seen in regions 160-218 and 743-854. Nearly half of unique spike-specific TCRs reportedly recognized epitopes outside regions mutated in the B.1.351 and B.1.1.7 variants. Participants were mostly white British, with more females than males. The authors suggested clonal diversity may have been underestimated. After two AZD1222 doses, both the breadth and the depth of spike-specific TCRs were significantly higher than at day 0 and than in MenACWY recipients. Conclusions about previously exposed vaccinees were limited because only a handful of AZD1222 recipients were SARS-CoV-2 seropositive at baseline. Because no samples from the day 14 peak response were available, repertoires could be characterized only after the peak T cell response.

What this sample's time point label stands for: about 28 days (+/-7) after the second vaccine dose. AZD1222 recipients with second doses at about 4 weeks or about 12 weeks were pooled, because spike-specific TCR depth and breadth did not differ between schedules. Vaccinee samples came from UK trials COV001 and COV002, including a single-blind randomized controlled phase 2/3 trial of AZD1222 (ChAdOx1 nCoV-19) in healthy adults. Trial participant PBMC samples were collected at day 0 and day 28 after the second dose for TCRbeta chain sequencing. The CDR3 regions of human TCRbeta chains were analyzed by immunosequencing. The paper's data handling went like this. TCRs in the repertoires were compared against a reference library of SARS-CoV-2-specific TCRs that had been generated with the MIRA antigen-specificity platform. Breadth was defined as the fraction of unique TCRs that were SARS-CoV-2-associated, and depth was defined as the fraction of total T cells that were SARS-CoV-2-associated. Each spike-specific TCR was assigned to its reactive spike region and to a CD4 or CD8 class using the MIRA data. Log10-transformed breadth and depth values were compared by one-way ANOVA with Sidak's multiple comparisons tests. This immuneACCESS table, as held by TCRdb, lists in-frame sequences with V and J called but not all clones. Of the missing ones, under half trace to an unresolved V gene in checked studies; the others have no known cause. The V and J calls and clone size come from that table; D and trimming were worked out from the DNA. This sample is represented by 95,000 to 150,000 clones; 85% of them were singletons. In total, the top ten clones hold almost 4.5% of the sample.

This sequence uses TRBV14 and TRBJ1-4; no D gene call is confident. This receptor was identified in an adult who received the AZD1222 COVID-19 vaccine. This specimen consisted of peripheral blood, obtained 28 days after the second AZD1222 dose. The bases are TGTGCCAGCAGCCACGTTGCAGCAACTAATGAAAAACTGTTTTTT. The translation is CASSHVAATNEKLFF.